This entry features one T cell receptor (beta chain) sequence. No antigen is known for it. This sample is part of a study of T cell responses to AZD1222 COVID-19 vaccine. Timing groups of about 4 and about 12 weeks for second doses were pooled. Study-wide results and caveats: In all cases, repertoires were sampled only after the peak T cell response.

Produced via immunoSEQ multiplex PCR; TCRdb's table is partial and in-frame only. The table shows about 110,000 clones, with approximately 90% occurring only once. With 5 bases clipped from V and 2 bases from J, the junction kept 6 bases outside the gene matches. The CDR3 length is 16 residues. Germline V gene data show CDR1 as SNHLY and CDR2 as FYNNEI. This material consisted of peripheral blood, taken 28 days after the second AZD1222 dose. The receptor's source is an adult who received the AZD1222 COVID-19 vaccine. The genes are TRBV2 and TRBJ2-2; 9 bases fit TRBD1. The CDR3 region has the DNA TGTGCCAGCAGTTCAAGACAGGGGGATAACACCGGGGAGCTGTTTTTT. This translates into CASSSRQGDNTGELFF.